What follows describes a single TCR beta chain. The CDR3 extends over 15 amino acids. The J segment lost 9 bases and the V segment lost 0 bases, leaving 9 bases of the junction unmatched. Germline V gene lookup returns CDR1 SGHRS and CDR2 YFSETQ. A single record per CDR3 protein comes from TCRdb applying MiXCR to the RT-PCR reads. The sample contains about 680,000 distinct CDR3 sequences, 13% to 15% of which appear only once. The clonotype originates from a female donor in good health, serving as a healthy control. The material sequenced was memory CD4+ T cells from blood. V and J are TRBV5-1 and TRBJ2-1; 7 bases agree with TRBD1. CDR3 coding DNA: TGCGCCAGCAGCTTGGGGGTGACAGGGTCCGGTGAGCAGTTCTTC. This codes for CASSLGVTGSGEQFF.